The TCR beta chain under discussion was sequenced for a study of blood T cell repertoires in COVID-19. Overall study: Collection of acute and convalescent COVID-19 samples took place in the United States, Italy and Spain.

The trim removed 2 bases at V and 6 bases at J, leaving 3 bases unmatched. CDR1 is MNHEY, CDR2 SVGAGI, per germline. The CDR3 is made up of 13 amino acids. In Seattle, patients joined the study during active infection and were tracked longitudinally. Clones were sequenced by immunoSEQ multiplex PCR, and TCRdb holds only the in-frame ones, with some missing. The sample lists under 450,000 clones, approximately 91% occurring once. The specimen was peripheral blood. The V call is TRBV6-5, the J call TRBJ1-2; 7 bases map to TRBD1. This TCR came from a woman aged 40 to 50 with COVID-19, enrolled during active disease. CDR3 bases: TGTGCCAGCAGTTACGACAGGGTACATGGCTACACCTTC. It is translated as CASSYDRVHGYTF.